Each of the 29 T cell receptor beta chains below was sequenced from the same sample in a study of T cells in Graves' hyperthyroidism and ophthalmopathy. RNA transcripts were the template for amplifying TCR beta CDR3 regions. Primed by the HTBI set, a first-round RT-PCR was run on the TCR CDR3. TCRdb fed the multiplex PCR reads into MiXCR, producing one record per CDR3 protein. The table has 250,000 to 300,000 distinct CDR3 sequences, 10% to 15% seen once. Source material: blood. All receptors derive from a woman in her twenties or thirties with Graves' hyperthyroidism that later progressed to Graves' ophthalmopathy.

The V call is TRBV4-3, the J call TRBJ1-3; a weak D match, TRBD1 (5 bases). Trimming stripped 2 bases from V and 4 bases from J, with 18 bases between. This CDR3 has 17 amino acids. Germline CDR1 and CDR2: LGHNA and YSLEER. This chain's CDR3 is CASSQSAPGSFGNTIYF. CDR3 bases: TGCGCCAGCAGCCAATCTGCCCCAGGGTCCTTCGGAAACACCATATATTTT.

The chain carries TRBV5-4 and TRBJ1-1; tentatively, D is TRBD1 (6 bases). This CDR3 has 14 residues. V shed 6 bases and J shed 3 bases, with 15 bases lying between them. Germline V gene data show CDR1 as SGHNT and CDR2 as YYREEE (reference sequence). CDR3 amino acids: CASNRGGGDTEAFF. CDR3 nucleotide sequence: TGTGCCAGCAACCGGGGAGGGGGGGACACTGAAGCTTTCTTT. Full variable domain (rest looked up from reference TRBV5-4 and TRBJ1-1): ETGVTQSPTHLIKTRGQQVTLRCSSQSGHNTVSWYQQALGQGPQFIFQYYREEENGRGNFPPRFSGLQFPNYSSELNVNALELDDSALYLCASNRGGGDTEAFFGQGTRLTVV.

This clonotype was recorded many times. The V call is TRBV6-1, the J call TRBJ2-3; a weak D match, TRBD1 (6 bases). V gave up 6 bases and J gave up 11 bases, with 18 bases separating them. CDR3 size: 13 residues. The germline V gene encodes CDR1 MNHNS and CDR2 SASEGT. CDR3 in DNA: TGTGCCAGCAGCCCAACTAGGGGGAGAGGGCAGTATTTT. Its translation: CASSPTRGRGQYF.

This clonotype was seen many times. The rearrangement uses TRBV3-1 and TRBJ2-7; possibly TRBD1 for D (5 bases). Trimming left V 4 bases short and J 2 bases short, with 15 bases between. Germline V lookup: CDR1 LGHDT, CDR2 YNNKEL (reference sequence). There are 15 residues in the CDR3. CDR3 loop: CASSPGQGYAYEQYF. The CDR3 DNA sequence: TGTGCCAGCAGCCCCGGGCAGGGTTATGCCTACGAGCAGTACTTC.

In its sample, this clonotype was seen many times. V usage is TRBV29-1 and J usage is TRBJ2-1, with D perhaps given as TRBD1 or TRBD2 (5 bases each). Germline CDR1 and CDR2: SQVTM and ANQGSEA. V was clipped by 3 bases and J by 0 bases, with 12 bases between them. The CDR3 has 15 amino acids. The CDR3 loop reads CSVEGDANSYNEQFF. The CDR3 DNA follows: TGCAGCGTTGAGGGGGACGCAAACTCCTACAATGAGCAGTTCTTC.

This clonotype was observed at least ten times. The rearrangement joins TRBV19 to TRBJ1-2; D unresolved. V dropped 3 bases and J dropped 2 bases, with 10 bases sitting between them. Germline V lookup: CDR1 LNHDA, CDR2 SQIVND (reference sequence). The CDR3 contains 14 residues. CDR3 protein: CASSMRTDNYGYTF. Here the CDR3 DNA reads TGTGCCAGTAGTATGCGGACGGACAACTATGGCTACACCTTC.

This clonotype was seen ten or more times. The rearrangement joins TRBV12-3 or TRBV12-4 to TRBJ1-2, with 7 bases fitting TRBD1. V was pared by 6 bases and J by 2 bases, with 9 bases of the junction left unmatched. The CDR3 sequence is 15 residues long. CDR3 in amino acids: CASSSTRDSNYGYTF. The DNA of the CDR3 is TGTGCCAGCAGCTCTACGCGGGACAGCAACTATGGCTACACCTTC.

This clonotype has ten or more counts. CDR3 nucleotide sequence: TGTGCCAGCACGGGGACAGCAGATACGCAGTATTTT. This encodes CASTGTADTQYF. The rearrangement joins TRBV2 to TRBJ2-3, with 7 nucleotides matching TRBD1. V was clipped by 7 bases and J by 4 bases; unmatched bases: 2. Germline CDR1 reads SNHLY; CDR2 reads FYNNEI. The length of the CDR3 is 12 residues.

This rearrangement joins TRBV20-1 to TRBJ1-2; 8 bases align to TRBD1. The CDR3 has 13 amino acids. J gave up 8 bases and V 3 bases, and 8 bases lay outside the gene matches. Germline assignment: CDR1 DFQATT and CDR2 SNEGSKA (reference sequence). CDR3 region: CSARTRTGHGYTF. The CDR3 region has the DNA TGCAGTGCTAGGACACGGACAGGGCACGGCTACACCTTC.

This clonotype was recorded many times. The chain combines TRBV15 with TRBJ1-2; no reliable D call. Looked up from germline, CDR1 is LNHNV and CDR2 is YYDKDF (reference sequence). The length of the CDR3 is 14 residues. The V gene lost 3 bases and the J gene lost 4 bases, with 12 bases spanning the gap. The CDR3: CATSSPWATYGYTF. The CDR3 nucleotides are TGTGCCACCAGCAGCCCCTGGGCTACCTATGGCTACACCTTC.

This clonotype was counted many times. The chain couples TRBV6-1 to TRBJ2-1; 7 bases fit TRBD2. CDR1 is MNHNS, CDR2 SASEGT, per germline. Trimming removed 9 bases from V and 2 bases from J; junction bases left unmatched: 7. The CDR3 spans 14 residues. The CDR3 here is CASMGGSAYNEQFF. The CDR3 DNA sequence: TGTGCCAGTATGGGAGGGTCGGCCTACAATGAGCAGTTCTTC.

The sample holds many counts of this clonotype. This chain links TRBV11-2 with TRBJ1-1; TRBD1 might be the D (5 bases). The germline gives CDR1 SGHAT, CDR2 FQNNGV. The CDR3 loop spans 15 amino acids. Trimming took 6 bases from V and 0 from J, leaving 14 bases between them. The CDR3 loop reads CASRPPGRLNTEAFF. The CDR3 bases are TGTGCCAGCAGACCACCGGGACGGCTGAACACTGAAGCTTTCTTT. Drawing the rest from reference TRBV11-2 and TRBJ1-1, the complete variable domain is EAGVAQSPRYKIIEKRQSVAFWCNPISGHATLYWYQQILGQGPKLLIQFQNNGVVDDSQLPKDRFSAERLKGVDSTLKIQPAKLEDSAVYLCASRPPGRLNTEAFFGQGTRLTVV.

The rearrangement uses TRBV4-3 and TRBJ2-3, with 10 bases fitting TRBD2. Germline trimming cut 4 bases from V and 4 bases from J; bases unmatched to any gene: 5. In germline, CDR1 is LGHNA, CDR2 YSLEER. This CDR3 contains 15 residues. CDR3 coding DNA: TGCGCCAGCAGCCTGGGACTAGCGTTGGCAGATACGCAGTATTTT. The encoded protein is CASSLGLALADTQYF.

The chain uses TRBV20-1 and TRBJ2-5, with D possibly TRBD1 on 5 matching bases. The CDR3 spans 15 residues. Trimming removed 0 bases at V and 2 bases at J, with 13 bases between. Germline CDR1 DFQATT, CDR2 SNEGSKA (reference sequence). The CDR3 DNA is TGCAGTGCTAGAGAGCCGGACGGACAACAAGAGACCCAGTACTTC. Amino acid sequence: CSAREPDGQQETQYF.

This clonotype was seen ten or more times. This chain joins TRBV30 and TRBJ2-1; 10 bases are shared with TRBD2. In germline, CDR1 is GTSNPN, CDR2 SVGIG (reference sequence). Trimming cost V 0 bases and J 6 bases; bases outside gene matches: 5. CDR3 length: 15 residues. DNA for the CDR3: TGTGCCTGGAGTGTACAGACTAGCGGGCCCAATGAGCAGTTCTTC. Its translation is CAWSVQTSGPNEQFF.

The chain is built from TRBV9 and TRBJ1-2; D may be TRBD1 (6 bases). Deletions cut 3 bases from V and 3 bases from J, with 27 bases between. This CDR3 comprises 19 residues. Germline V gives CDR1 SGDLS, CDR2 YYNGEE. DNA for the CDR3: TGTGCCAGCAGCGCGCGGAACGATACAGGGTCCCTCCTCGACTATGGCTACACCTTC. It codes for CASSARNDTGSLLDYGYTF.

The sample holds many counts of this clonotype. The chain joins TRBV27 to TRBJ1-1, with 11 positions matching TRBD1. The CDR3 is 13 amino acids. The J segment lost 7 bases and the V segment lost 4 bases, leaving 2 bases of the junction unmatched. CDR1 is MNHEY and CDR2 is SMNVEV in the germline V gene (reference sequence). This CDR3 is CASSWDRGSEAFF. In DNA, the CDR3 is TGTGCCAGCAGTTGGGACAGGGGGAGTGAAGCTTTCTTT.

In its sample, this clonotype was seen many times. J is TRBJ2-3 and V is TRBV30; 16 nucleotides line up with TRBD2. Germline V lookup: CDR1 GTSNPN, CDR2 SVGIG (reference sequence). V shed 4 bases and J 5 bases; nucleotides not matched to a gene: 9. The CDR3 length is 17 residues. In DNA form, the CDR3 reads TGTGCCTGGACGGGACTAGCGGGAGGGCCGTCCGGAGATACGCAGTATTTT. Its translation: CAWTGLAGGPSGDTQYF.

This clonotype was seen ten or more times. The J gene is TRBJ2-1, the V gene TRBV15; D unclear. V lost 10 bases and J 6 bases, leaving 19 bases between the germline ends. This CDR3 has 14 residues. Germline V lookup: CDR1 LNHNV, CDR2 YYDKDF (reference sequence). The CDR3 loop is CASRTNRISNEQFF. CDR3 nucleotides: TGTGCCAGCCGGACCAATCGGATCTCCAATGAGCAGTTCTTC. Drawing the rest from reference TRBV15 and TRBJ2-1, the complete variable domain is DAMVIQNPRYQVTQFGKPVTLSCSQTLNHNVMYWYQQKSSQAPKLLFHYYDKDFNNEADTPDNFQSRRPNTSFCFLDIRSPGLGDTAMYLCASRTNRISNEQFFGPGTRLTVL.

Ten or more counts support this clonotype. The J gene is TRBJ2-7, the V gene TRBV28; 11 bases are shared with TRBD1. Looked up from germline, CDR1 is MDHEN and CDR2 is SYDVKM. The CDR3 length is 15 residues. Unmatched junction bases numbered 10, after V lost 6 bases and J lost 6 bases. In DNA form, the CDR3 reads TGTGCCAGCAGGTCGGACAGGGGGCTCCCCGGCGAGCAGTACTTC. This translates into CASRSDRGLPGEQYF.

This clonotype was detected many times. The CDR3 reads CASSGILVEETQYF. In DNA, the CDR3 is TGTGCCAGCTCTGGGATCCTCGTGGAAGAGACCCAGTACTTC. The chain carries TRBV12-3 or TRBV12-4 and TRBJ2-5, with no clear D. There are 14 residues in the CDR3. Trimming removed 8 bases from V and 3 bases from J, with 16 bases in between.

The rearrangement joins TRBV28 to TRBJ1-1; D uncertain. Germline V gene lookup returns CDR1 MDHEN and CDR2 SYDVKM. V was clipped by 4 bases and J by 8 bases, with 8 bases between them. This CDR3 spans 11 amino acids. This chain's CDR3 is CASSWEREAFF. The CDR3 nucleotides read TGTGCCAGCAGTTGGGAAAGAGAAGCTTTCTTT.

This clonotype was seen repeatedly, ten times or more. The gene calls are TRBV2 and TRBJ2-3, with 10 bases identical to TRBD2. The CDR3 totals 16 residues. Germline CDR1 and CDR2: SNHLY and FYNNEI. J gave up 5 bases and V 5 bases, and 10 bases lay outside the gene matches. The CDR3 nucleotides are TGTGCCAGCAGTTCCGGGACTAGCGTGAGAAAAGATACGCAGTATTTT. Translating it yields CASSSGTSVRKDTQYF.

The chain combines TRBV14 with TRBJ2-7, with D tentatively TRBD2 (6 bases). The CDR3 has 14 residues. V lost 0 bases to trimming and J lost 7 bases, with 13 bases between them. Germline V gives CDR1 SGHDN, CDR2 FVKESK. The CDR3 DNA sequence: TGTGCCAGCAGCCAAGAAGGTGGGACTCGGGAGCAGTACTTC. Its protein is CASSQEGGTREQYF.

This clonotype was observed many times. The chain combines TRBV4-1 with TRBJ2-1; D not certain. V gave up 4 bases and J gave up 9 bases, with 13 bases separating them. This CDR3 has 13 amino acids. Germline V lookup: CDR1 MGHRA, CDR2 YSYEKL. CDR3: CASSPRLGSEQFF. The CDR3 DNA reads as TGCGCCAGCAGCCCTCGGCTAGGATCTGAGCAGTTCTTC.

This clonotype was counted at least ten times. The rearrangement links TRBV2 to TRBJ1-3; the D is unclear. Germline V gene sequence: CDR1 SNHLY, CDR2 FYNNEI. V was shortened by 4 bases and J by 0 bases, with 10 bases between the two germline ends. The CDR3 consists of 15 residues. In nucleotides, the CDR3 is TGTGCCAGCAGTGGCGGGATCGACTCTGGAAACACCATATATTTT. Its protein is CASSGGIDSGNTIYF.

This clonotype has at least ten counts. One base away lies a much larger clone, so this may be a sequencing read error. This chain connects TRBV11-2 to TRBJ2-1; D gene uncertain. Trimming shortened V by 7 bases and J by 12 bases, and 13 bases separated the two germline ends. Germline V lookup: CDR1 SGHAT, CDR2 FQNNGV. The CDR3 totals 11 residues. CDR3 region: CASNISPGQFF. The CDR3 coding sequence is TGTGCCAGCAACATCAGTCCCGGGCAGTTCTTC.

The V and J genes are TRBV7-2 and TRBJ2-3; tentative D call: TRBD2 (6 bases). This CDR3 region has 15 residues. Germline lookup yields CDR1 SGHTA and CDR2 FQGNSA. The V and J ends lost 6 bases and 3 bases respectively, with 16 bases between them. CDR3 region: CASSRSGLRTDTQYF. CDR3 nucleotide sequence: TGTGCCAGCAGTCGATCGGGACTCCGAACAGATACGCAGTATTTT.

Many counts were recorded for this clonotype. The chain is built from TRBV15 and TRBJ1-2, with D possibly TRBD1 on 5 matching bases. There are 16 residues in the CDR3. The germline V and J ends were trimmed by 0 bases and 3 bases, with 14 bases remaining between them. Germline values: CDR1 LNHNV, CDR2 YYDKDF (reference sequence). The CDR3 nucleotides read TGTGCCACCAGCAGAGATCTGGGGGGGGATTACTATGGCTACACCTTC. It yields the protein CATSRDLGGDYYGYTF. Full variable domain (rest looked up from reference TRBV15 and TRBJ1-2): DAMVIQNPRYQVTQFGKPVTLSCSQTLNHNVMYWYQQKSSQAPKLLFHYYDKDFNNEADTPDNFQSRRPNTSFCFLDIRSPGLGDTAMYLCATSRDLGGDYYGYTFGSGTRLTVV.